This TCR beta chain was captured by sequencing in a study of cytomegalovirus exposure and HLA in healthy donors. Study findings and constraints: A classifier reportedly called cytomegalovirus status with high sensitivity and specificity. In the roughly 110 validation repertoires, 94% of cluster scores exceeded 0, per a later analysis. The study recorded about 160 TCR beta chains that were cytomegalovirus-associated.

The ends lost 5 bases at V and 5 bases at J; junction bases unmatched: 13. The CDR3 length is 17 residues. Germline V gene data show CDR1 as LNHDA and CDR2 as SQIVND (reference sequence). While the first cohort had 650 to 850 subjects, the donors belonged to the separate validation cohort of 120 subjects. Only in-frame clones appear in the TCRdb table, and some are missing; sequencing was by immunoSEQ multiplex PCR. The sample contains 190,000 or so clones, around 82% of which appear only once. On this clone: As yet, its antigen is unknown.

The rearrangement uses TRBV19 and TRBJ1-5; 9 nucleotides agree with TRBD1. This clonotype was sampled from a woman aged 18-29 years in good health and CMV-seropositive. The sample taken for sequencing was PBMCs. CDR3 nucleotides: TGTGCCAGTAGTGCTACGAACTCCGGGACAGGGTATCAGCCCCAGCATTTT. Its protein product is CASSATNSGTGYQPQHF.